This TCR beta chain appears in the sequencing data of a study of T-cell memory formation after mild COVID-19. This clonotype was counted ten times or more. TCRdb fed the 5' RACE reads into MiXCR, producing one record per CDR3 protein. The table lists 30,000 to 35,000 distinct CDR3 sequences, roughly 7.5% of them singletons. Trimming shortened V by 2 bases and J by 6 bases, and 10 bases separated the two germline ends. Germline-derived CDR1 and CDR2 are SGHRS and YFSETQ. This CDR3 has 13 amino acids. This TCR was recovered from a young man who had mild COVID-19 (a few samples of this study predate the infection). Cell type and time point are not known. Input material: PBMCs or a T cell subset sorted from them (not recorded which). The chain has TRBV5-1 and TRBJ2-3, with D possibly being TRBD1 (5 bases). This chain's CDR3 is CASSFTGHDTQYF. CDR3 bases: TGCGCCAGCAGCTTTACCGGACATGATACGCAGTATTTT. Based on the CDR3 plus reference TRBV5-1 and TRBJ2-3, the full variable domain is KAGVTQTPRYLIKTRGQQVTLSCSPISGHRSVSWYQQTPGQGLQFLFEYFSETQRNKGNFPGRFSGRQFSNSRSEMNVSTLELGDSALYLCASSFTGHDTQYFGPGTRLTVL.